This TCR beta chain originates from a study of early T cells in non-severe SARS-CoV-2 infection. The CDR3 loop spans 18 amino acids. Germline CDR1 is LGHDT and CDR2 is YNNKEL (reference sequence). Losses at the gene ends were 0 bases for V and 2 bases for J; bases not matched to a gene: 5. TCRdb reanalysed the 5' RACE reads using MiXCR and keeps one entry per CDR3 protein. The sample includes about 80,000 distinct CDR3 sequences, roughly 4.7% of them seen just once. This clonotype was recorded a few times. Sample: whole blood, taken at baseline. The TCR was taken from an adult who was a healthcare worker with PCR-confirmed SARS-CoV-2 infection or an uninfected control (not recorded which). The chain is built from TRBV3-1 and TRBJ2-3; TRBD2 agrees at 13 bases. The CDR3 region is CASSQDGTSGMITDTQYF. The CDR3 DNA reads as TGTGCCAGCAGCCAAGATGGGACTAGCGGGATGATCACAGATACGCAGTATTTT.